This T cell receptor (beta chain) was identified during a study of OX40 agonist ivuxolimab in advanced cancers. General study points: Researchers did not determine the expanded peripheral T cells' antigen specificity. Average numbers of expanded clones were greater in CD8+ T cells than in CD4+. Clonal expansion from baseline to week 6 occurred in both CD4+ and CD8+ T cells.

V gave up 6 bases and J gave up 6 bases, with 6 bases separating them. The CDR3 loop spans 11 amino acids. Looked up from germline, CDR1 is MNHNS and CDR2 is SASEGT. Clones were sequenced by immunoSEQ multiplex PCR, and TCRdb holds only the in-frame ones, with some missing. The sample holds 60,000 to 75,000 clones, more than 70% seen once. Concerning this clone itself: Its target is not known.

If patients had autoimmune disease history or systemic immunosuppression, they were excluded. The TCR sequence derives from an adult with an advanced solid tumor such as melanoma, head and neck, liver or kidney cancer. The chain couples TRBV6-1 to TRBJ1-5; D uncertain. This sample comprised CD4+ or CD8+ T cells sorted from blood, obtained in a trial of the OX40 agonist ivuxolimab. The CDR3 spells CASRNTQPQHF. CDR3 nucleotides: TGTGCCAGCAGAAACACTCAGCCCCAGCATTTT.